The source of this T cell receptor (beta chain) is a study of T-cell memory formation after mild COVID-19. Study-level findings and limits: Second-wave clones peaking on day 37 lacked confirmed SARS-CoV-2 specificity. The CD4+ clones that contracted clustered mainly within CM and EM, and the CD8+ clones concentrated in EMRA.

As for this clonotype: The antigen remains unidentified.

J gave up 7 bases and V 0 bases, and 6 bases lay outside the gene matches. Germline V gives CDR1 SGHNT, CDR2 YYREEE (reference sequence). This CDR3 has 15 amino acids. TCRdb re-called the 5' RACE reads through MiXCR, storing one row per CDR3 protein. The sample yields just over 200,000 distinct CDR3 sequences, around 9.5% seen once. The sample comprised PBMCs or a T cell subset sorted from them (not recorded which). The receptor was derived from a man younger than 30 who had mild COVID-19 (a few samples of this study predate the infection). Cell type and time point are not known. The chain links TRBV5-4 to TRBJ1-4; 7 bases are a match to TRBD1. In DNA, the CDR3 is TGTGCCAGCAGCTTGGGGGACAGATCTTTTGAAAAACTGTTTTTT. It is translated as CASSLGDRSFEKLFF.